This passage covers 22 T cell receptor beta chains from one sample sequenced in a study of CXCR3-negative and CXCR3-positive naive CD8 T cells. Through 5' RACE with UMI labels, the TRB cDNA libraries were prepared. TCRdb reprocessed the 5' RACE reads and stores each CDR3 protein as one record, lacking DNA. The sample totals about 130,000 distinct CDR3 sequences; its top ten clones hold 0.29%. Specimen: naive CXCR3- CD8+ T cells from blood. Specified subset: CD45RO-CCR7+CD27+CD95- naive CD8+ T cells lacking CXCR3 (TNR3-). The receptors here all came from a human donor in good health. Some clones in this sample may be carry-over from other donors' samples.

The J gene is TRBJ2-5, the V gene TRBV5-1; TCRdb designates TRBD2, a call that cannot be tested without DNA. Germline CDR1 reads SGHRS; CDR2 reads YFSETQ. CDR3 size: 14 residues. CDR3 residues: CASSSGLRQETQYF.

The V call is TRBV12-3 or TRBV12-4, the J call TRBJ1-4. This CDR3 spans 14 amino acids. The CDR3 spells CASSLGVVYEKLFF.

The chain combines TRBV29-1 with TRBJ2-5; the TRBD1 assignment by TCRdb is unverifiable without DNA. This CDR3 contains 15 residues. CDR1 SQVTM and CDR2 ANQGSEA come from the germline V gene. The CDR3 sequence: CSVTPGQGAWDTQYF.

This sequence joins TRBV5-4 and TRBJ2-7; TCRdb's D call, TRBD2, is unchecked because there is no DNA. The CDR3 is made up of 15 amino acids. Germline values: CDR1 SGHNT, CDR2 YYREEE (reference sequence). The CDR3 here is CASSRSGGLSYEQYF.

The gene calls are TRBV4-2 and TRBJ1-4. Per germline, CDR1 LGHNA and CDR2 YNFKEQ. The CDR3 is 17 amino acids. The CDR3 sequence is CASSQEGGVATNEKLFF.

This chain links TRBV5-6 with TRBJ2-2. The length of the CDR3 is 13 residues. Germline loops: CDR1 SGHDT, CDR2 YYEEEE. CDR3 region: CASSLLHTGELFF.

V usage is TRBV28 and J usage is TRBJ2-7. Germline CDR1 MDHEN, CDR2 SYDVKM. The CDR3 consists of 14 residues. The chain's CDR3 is CASSVTGFSYEQYF.

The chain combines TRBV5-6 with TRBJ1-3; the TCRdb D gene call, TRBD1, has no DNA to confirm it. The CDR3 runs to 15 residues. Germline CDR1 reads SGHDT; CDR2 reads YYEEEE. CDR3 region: CASSLLRDSGNTIYF.

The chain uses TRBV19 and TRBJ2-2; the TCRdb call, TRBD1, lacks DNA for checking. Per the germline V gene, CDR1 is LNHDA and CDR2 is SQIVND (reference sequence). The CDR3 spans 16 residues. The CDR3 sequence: CASSPGGGRNTGELFF.

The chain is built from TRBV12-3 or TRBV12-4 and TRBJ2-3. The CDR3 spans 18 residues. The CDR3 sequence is CASSLEWNLGTSTDTQYF.

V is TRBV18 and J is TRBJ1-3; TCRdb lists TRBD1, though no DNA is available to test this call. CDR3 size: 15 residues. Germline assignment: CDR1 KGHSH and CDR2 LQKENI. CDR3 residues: CASSPSGGTGNTIYF. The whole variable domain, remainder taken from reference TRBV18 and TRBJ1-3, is NAGVMQNPRHLVRRRGQEARLRCSPMKGHSHVYWYRQLPEEGLKFMVYLQKENIIDESGMPKERFSAEFPKEGPSILRIQQVVRGDSAAYFCASSPSGGTGNTIYFGEGSWLTVV.

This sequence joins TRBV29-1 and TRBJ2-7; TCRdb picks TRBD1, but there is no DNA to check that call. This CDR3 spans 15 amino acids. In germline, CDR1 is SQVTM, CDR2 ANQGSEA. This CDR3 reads CSVERWAGLTYEQYF.

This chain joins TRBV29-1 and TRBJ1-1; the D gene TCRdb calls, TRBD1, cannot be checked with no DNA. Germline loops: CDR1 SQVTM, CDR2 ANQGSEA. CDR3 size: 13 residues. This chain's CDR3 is CSDAIQGATEAFF. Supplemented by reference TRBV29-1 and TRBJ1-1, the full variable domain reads SAVISQKPSRDICQRGTSLTIQCQVDSQVTMMFWYRQQPGQSLTLIATANQGSEATYESGFVIDKFPISRPNLTFSTLTVSNMSPEDSSIYLCSDAIQGATEAFFGQGTRLTVV.

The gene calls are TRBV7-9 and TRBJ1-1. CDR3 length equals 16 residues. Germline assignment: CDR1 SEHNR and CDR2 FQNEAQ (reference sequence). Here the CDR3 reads CASSPKREVGSTEASF.

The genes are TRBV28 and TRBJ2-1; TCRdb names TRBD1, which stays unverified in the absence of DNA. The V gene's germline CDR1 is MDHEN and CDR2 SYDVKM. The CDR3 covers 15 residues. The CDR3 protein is CASSFMDSTYNEQFF.

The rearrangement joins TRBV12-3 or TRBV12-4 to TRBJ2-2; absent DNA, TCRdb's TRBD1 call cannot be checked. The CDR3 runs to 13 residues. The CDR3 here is CASSFQGGGELFF.

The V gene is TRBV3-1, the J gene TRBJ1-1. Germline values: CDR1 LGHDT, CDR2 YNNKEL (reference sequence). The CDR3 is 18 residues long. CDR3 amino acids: CASSQGADGTGPNTEAFF.

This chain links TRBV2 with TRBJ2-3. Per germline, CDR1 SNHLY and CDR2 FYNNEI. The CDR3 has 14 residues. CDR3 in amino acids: CASSRGFRTDTQYF.

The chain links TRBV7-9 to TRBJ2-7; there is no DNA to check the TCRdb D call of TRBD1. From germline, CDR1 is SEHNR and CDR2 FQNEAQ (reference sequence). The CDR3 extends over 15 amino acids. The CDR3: CASSFLLQGSNEQYF. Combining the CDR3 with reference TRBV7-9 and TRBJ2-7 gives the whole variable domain DTGVSQNPRHKITKRGQNVTFRCDPISEHNRLYWYRQTLGQGPEFLTYFQNEAQLEKSRLLSDRFSAERPKGSFSTLEIQRTEQGDSAMYLCASSFLLQGSNEQYFGPGTRLTVT.

CDR3 region: CSARGTGAYNEQFF. The chain uses TRBV20-1 and TRBJ2-1; no DNA is available, so the TRBD1 call from TCRdb remains unchecked. The CDR3 is 14 amino acids. Germline loops: CDR1 DFQATT, CDR2 SNEGSKA (reference sequence).

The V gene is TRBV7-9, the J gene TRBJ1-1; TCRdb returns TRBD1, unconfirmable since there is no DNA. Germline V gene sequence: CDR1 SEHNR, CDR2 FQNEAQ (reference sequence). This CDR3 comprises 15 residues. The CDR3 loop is CASSLEDIMNTEAFF.

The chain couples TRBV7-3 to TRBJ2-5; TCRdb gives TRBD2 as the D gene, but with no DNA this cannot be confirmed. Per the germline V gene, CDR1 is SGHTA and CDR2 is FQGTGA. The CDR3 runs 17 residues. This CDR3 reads CASSLGLLRPGGETQYF. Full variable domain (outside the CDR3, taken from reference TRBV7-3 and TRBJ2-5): GAGVSQTPSNKVTEKGKYVELRCDPISGHTALYWYRQSLGQGPEFLIYFQGTGAADDSGLPNDRFFAVRPEGSVSTLKIQRTERGDSAVYLCASSLGLLRPGGETQYFGPGTRLLVL.